Shown below are 16 T cell receptor beta chains from a single sample sequenced in a study of T cell responses to AZD1222 COVID-19 vaccine. TCRdb's table, derived via immunoSEQ multiplex PCR, lists solely in-frame clones and lacks some. This sample has 150,000 or so clones, with about nine tenths found just once. This sample comprised peripheral blood, obtained 28 days after the second AZD1222 dose. These receptors were collected from an adult who received the AZD1222 COVID-19 vaccine.

The V call is TRBV6-4, the J call TRBJ2-1, with 9 bases that match TRBD1. Germline-derived CDR1 and CDR2 are MRHNA and SNTAGT. The CDR3 spans 18 residues. J was trimmed by 7 bases and V by 6 bases; bases with no gene match: 19. DNA of the CDR3: TGTGCCAGCAGAGCCGACCTTGCGGGGGTCGGACAGGGGAATGAGCAGTTCTTC. Protein: CASRADLAGVGQGNEQFF.

The chain recombines TRBV21-1 with TRBJ2-3; TRBD1 was called by the table and not checked on the DNA. TRBV21-1 is a pseudogene. The CDR3 extends over 16 amino acids. CDR3 in amino acids: CASSTRTAESTDTQYF. The DNA for the CDR3 is TGTGCCAGCAGCACCAGGACAGCCGAATCCACAGATACGCAGTATTTT.

This chain links TRBV7-2 with TRBJ2-3, with 9 bases aligning to TRBD2. The CDR3 length is 16 residues. CDR1 SGHTA and CDR2 FQGNSA come from the germline V gene. Trimming took 5 bases from V and 3 from J; bases not matched to a gene: 9. The CDR3 here is CASSRSAGGMTDTQYF. CDR3 DNA: TGTGCCAGCAGCCGCTCCGCGGGAGGGATGACAGATACGCAGTATTTT.

This clone was counted a single time. The J gene is TRBJ1-4, the V gene TRBV6-5, with TRBD1 matching 11 bases. J was trimmed by 8 bases and V by 8 bases; bases with no gene match: 10. In germline, CDR1 is MNHEY, CDR2 SVGAGI. The CDR3 has 15 residues. The CDR3 coding sequence is TGTGCCAGCCATGGGGACAGGGGGGCCTGGGAAAAACTGTTTTTT. It is translated as CASHGDRGAWEKLFF.

The CDR3 reads CASSLAGRGGYTF. The DNA for the CDR3 is TGCGCCAGCAGCTTGGCCGGCAGGGGTGGCTACACCTTC. The rearrangement links TRBV5-1 to TRBJ1-2; D may be TRBD1 (6 bases). With 0 bases removed from V and 7 bases from J, the gap between germline ends came to 10 bases. Germline loops: CDR1 SGHRS, CDR2 YFSETQ. CDR3 length: 13 residues.

The chain recombines TRBV2 with TRBJ2-2; 7 bases fit TRBD1. The V gene's germline CDR1 is SNHLY and CDR2 FYNNEI. There are 13 residues in the CDR3. J lost 2 bases, V lost 10 bases, and 4 bases had no gene match. The chain's CDR3 is CATRDSNTGELFF. DNA of the CDR3: TGTGCCACCAGGGACAGTAACACCGGGGAGCTGTTTTTT.

V is TRBV24-1 and J is TRBJ1-2; 9 bases match TRBD1. CDR3 length: 15 amino acids. The junction had 5 bases not matched to a gene; V was cut back by 4 bases and J by 3 bases. Germline V CDR1 and CDR2: KGHDR, SFDVKD. The CDR3 DNA is TGTGCCACCAGTGAGAGACAGGGGGTAGACTATGGCTACACCTTC. It codes for CATSERQGVDYGYTF.

V and J are TRBV7-9 and TRBJ1-6; the D gene is possibly TRBD1 (6 bases). V lost 3 bases and J lost 3, with 18 bases in between. The CDR3 is made up of 18 amino acids. Germline V gene sequence: CDR1 SEHNR, CDR2 FQNEAQ (reference sequence). This CDR3 is CASSLNLRGGGYNSPLHF. As DNA, the CDR3 is TGTGCCAGCAGCTTGAATCTGAGAGGGGGGGGCTATAATTCACCCCTCCACTTT.

Comment on this clone: The same CDR3 can be traced to other DNA sequences in this sample. The V call is TRBV3-1 (or the pseudogene TRBV3-2), the J call TRBJ2-1; D is unresolved. Germline V CDR1 and CDR2: LGHDT, YNNKEL (reference sequence). This CDR3 has 15 residues. Trimming stripped 3 bases from V and 1 base from J, with 10 bases between. The CDR3 is CASSQSQVSYNEQFF. The CDR3 coding sequence is TGTGCCAGCAGCCAGTCCCAAGTATCCTACAATGAGCAGTTCTTC.

This rearrangement joins TRBV4-1 to TRBJ2-7; D may be TRBD1 (5 bases). The CDR3 runs to 13 residues. V lost 0 bases and J 3 bases, leaving 6 bases between the germline ends. Looked up from germline, CDR1 is MGHRA and CDR2 is YSYEKL. In DNA, the CDR3 is TGCGCCAGCAGCCAAGACAGGGACTACGAGCAGTACTTC. Its translation: CASSQDRDYEQYF.

The chain uses TRBV27 and TRBJ2-5; D remains ambiguous. Germline lookup yields CDR1 MNHEY and CDR2 SMNVEV (reference sequence). The ends were cut back, 6 bases at V and 0 bases at J, with 11 bases in the middle. The CDR3 length is 14 residues. DNA of the CDR3: TGTGCCAGCAGCCCCTCCCCGTACCAAGAGACCCAGTACTTC. Its translation: CASSPSPYQETQYF.

The chain employs TRBV18 and TRBJ2-3, with unresolved D. The CDR3 has 16 amino acids. CDR1 is KGHSH and CDR2 is LQKENI in the germline V gene. Trimming took 5 bases from V and 5 from J, leaving 20 bases between them. This CDR3 reads CASSVLPGRKQDTQYF. CDR3 coding DNA: TGTGCCAGCTCAGTGCTACCCGGACGGAAACAAGATACGCAGTATTTT.

The V gene is TRBV29-1, the J gene TRBJ1-4; D possibly corresponds to TRBD1 (6 bases). Trimming removed 6 bases at V and 3 bases at J, with 11 bases between. CDR1 SQVTM and CDR2 ANQGSEA come from the germline V gene. CDR3 length: 13 residues. Written as DNA, the CDR3 is TGCAGCGTCGCCGGGGGGCCTAATGAAAAACTGTTTTTT. This codes for CSVAGGPNEKLFF.

This chain links TRBV30 with TRBJ1-2; D gene unclear. The V gene's germline CDR1 is GTSNPN and CDR2 SVGIG (reference sequence). V lost 7 bases and J 3 bases, leaving 18 bases between the germline ends. The CDR3 contains 14 residues. CDR3 sequence: CAYKLNGVDYGYTF. The DNA of the CDR3 is TGTGCCTATAAATTAAACGGGGTTGACTATGGCTACACCTTC.

This clone was seen once. This chain links TRBV7-9 with TRBJ2-3; 7 bases are shared with TRBD2. V gave up 5 bases and J gave up 9 bases; unmatched junction bases: 5. Germline lookup yields CDR1 SEHNR and CDR2 FQNEAQ (reference sequence). The CDR3 length is 12 residues. The CDR3 is CASSGDYDTQYF. In nucleotides, the CDR3 is TGTGCCAGCAGCGGGGACTATGACACGCAGTATTTT.

The genes are TRBV6-1 and TRBJ1-1; 8 positions agree with TRBD1. Germline V gene sequence: CDR1 MNHNS, CDR2 SASEGT. CDR3 length: 16 amino acids. V was pared by 3 bases and J by 3 bases, with 9 bases of the junction left unmatched. CDR3 region: CASSDGQGGIDTEAFF. The CDR3, as DNA: TGTGCCAGCAGTGATGGACAGGGCGGAATAGACACTGAAGCTTTCTTT.